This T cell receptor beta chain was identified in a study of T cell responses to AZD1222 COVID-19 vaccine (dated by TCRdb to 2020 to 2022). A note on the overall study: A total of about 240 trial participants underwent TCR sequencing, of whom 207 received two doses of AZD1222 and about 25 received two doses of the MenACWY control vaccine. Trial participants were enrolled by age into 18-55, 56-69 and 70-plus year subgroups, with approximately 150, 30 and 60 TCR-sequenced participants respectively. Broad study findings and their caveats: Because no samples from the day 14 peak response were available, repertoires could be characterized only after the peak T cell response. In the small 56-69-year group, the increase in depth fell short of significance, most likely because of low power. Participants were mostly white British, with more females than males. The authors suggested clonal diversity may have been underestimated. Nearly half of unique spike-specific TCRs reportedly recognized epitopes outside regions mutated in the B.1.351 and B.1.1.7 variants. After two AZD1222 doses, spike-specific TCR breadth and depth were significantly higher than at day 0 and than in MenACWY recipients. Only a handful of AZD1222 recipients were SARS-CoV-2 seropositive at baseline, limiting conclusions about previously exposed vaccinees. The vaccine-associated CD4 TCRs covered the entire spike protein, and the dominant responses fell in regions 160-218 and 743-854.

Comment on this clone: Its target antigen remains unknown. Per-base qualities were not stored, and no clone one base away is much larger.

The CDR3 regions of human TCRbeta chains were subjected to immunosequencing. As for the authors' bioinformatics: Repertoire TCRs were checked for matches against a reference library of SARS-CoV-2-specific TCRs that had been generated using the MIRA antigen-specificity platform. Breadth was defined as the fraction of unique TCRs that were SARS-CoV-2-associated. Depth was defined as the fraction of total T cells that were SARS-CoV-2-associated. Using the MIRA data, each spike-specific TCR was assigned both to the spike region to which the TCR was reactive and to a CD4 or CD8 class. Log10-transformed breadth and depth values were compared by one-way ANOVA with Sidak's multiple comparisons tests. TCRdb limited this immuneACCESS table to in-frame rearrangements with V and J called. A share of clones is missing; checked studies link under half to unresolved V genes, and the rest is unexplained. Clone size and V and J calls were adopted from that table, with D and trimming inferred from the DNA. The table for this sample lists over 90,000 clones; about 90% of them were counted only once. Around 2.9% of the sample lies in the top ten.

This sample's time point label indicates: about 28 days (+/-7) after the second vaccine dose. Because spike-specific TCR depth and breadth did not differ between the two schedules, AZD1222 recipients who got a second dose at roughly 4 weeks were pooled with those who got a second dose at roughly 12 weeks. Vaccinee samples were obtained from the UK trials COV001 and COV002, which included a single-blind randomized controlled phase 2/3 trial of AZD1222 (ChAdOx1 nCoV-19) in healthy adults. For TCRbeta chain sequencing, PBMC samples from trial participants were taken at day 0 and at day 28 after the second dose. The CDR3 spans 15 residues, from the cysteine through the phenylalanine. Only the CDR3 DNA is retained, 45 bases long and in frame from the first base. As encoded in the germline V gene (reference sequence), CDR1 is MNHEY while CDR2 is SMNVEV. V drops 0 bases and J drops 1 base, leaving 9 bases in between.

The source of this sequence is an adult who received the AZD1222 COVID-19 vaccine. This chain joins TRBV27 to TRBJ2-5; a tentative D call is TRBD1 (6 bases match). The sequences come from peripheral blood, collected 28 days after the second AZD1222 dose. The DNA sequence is TGTGCCAGCAGTTTATCCTTACAGGGCCAAGAGACCCAGTACTTC. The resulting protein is CASSLSLQGQETQYF.